The rows below give T cell receptor beta chains drawn from one sample of a study of T cell responses to AZD1222 COVID-19 vaccine. TCRdb keeps only in-frame clones here, not all; method: immunoSEQ multiplex PCR. The table shows about 180,000 clones, with around 88% occurring only once. This specimen was peripheral blood, taken 28 days after the second AZD1222 dose. The source is an adult who received the AZD1222 COVID-19 vaccine. Both conserved end residues are part of each CDR3. The order of the fields is D gene, J gene, V gene, clone size, CDR3 DNA, CDR3 protein. A D gene is named only where the DNA matches it firmly. Expanded clones are given a class, and other clones once, few, many or no size at all.

>-|TRBJ1-2|TRBV11-1|-
TGTGCCAGCAGCCCGATCGACAGAGGCTATGGCTACACCTTC
CASSPIDRGYGYTF
>-|TRBJ1-2|TRBV2|-
TGTGCCAGCACCGAAGAATGGGGTGGCTACACCTTC
CASTEEWGGYTF
>-|TRBJ2-7|TRBV19|-
TGTGCCAGTACCACGCATGGAGGGTCGGACGAGCAGTACTTC
CASTTHGGSDEQYF
>TRBD1|TRBJ2-5|TRBV10-3|-
TGTGCCATCAGAGAGGGGGCACGGGAGACCCAGTACTTC
CAIREGARETQYF
>TRBD1|TRBJ1-4|TRBV4-3|-
TGCGCCAGCAGCCTCTCCCGGGACAGGGATGAAAAACTGTTTTTT
CASSLSRDRDEKLFF
>-|TRBJ1-6|TRBV27|-
TGTGCCAGCAGTCCCGCCCGACAGGATTCGGCCCTCCACTTT
CASSPARQDSALHF
>TRBD1|TRBJ2-7|TRBV13|-
TGTGCCAGCGGGGGACAGGGGTCCTACGAGCAGTACTTC
CASGGQGSYEQYF
>-|TRBJ2-7|TRBV7-9|-
TGTGCCAGCAGCTCCCTGAACAACGCCTACGAGCAGTACTTC
CASSSLNNAYEQYF
>TRBD1|TRBJ1-6|TRBV19|-
TGTGCCAGTAGTATCAGGGGGGATTCACCCCTCCACTTT
CASSIRGDSPLHF
>-|TRBJ1-4|TRBV3-1/TRBV3-2|-
TGTGCCAGCAGCCAGTCCGGAGGGCACCGAGACCTAAATGAAAAACTGTTTTTT
CASSQSGGHRDLNEKLFF
>TRBD2|TRBJ2-3|TRBV30|-
TGTGCCTGGAGTCTTAACCTAGCGGGGGGCGTAGATACGCAGTATTTT
CAWSLNLAGGVDTQYF
>TRBD1|TRBJ2-7|TRBV7-6|-
TGTGCCAGCAGCCGGGGACAGGGGCCCTACGAGCAGTACTTC
CASSRGQGPYEQYF
>-|TRBJ1-2|TRBV7-9|-
TGTGCCAGCAGCTTAGATCAGGGGAGAAACTATGGCTACACCTTC
CASSLDQGRNYGYTF
>TRBD2|TRBJ2-7|TRBV30|-
TGTGCCTGGAGTGAGGGGCTAGCGGGGTACGAGCAGTACTTC
CAWSEGLAGYEQYF
>TRBD2|TRBJ2-5|TRBV7-2|-
TGTGCCAGCAGCCGTGGGGGGAGGGCTAGAGAGACCCAGTACTTC
CASSRGGRARETQYF
>-|TRBJ2-3|TRBV5-5|-
TGTGCCAGCAGCTTGAGAGTGCAGGGGGGGCTAGATACGCAGTATTTT
CASSLRVQGGLDTQYF
>-|TRBJ1-6|TRBV12-5|once
TGTGCTAGTGGGGGGGTCGGTTCACCCCTCCACTTT
CASGGVGSPLHF
>-|TRBJ1-2|TRBV6-5|once
TGTGCCAGCAGTTATTCGGCTGGGGACCAAATCTATGGCTACACCTTC
CASSYSAGDQIYGYTF
>-|TRBJ1-3|TRBV6-5|-
TGTGCCAGCAGTTACGGGTTCAGCTCTGGAAACACCATATATTTT
CASSYGFSSGNTIYF
>-|TRBJ2-7|TRBV5-1|-
TGCGCCAGCAGCTCGGGACTCCCCGGCAACGAGCAGTACTTC
CASSSGLPGNEQYF
>TRBD1|TRBJ1-1|TRBV29-1|-
TGCAGCGGACGGACAGGGCAGAACACTGAAGCTTTCTTT
CSGRTGQNTEAFF
>TRBD1|TRBJ1-1|TRBV6-1|-
TGTGCCAGCAGTGAAGCTCAGGGGGCGAGAGCTTTCTTT
CASSEAQGARAFF
>-|TRBJ1-1|TRBV9|-
TGTGCCAGCAGCGTTTCGACCAGGTCTGAAGCTTTCTTT
CASSVSTRSEAFF
>TRBD1|TRBJ2-3|TRBV6-2/TRBV6-3|-
TGTGCCAGCAGTTCCAGACAGGGGGACGGAGATACGCAGTATTTT
CASSSRQGDGDTQYF
>-|TRBJ1-1|TRBV29-1|-
TGCAGCGGTGTTCGGCATTGGGGGGAAGAAGCTTTCTTT
CSGVRHWGEEAFF
>-|TRBJ2-7|TRBV30|-
TGTGCCTGGAGTCCACTGGAGACAGTTCCGTCCGAGCAGTACTTC
CAWSPLETVPSEQYF
>-|TRBJ2-3|TRBV5-1|-
TGCGCCAGCAGCTCCCCGGGGGGCACAGATACGCAGTATTTT
CASSSPGGTDTQYF
>-|TRBJ2-2|TRBV6-5|once
TGTGCCAGCAGGACAGACCCGAACACCGGGGAGCTGTTTTTT
CASRTDPNTGELFF
>TRBD1|TRBJ2-3|TRBV9|-
TGTGCCAGCAGCGTAGGTCCAGGGGGAGTGGAAGATACGCAGTATTTT
CASSVGPGGVEDTQYF
>-|TRBJ2-5|TRBV18|-
TGTGCCAGCTCACCACAAAGCTACCAAGAGACCCAGTACTTC
CASSPQSYQETQYF
>TRBD1|TRBJ1-3|TRBV7-3|-
TGTGCCAGCAGCCTAACAGGGGGCTCTGGAAACACCATATATTTT
CASSLTGGSGNTIYF
>-|TRBJ1-2|TRBV29-1|-
TGCAGCGCCACCACGGGATCCCCTTTAGGCTACACCTTC
CSATTGSPLGYTF
>-|TRBJ1-2|TRBV29-1|-
TGCAGCGTGGCTGAGGCTACAGCTGCCTATGGCTACACCTTC
CSVAEATAAYGYTF
>TRBD1|TRBJ2-7|TRBV4-2|-
TGTGCCAGCAGCCAGGCTCGACAGGGGTCCTACGAGCAGTACTTC
CASSQARQGSYEQYF
>TRBD1|TRBJ2-2|TRBV18|-
TGTGCCAGCTCACCACCCACGGGACAGTCTACCGGGGAGCTGTTTTTT
CASSPPTGQSTGELFF
>-|TRBJ1-6|TRBV7-2|-
TGTGCCAGCAGCTTGGGGGTCGTGACTGACCCCTATAATTCACCCCTCCACTTT
CASSLGVVTDPYNSPLHF
>-|TRBJ2-7|TRBV2|-
TGTGCCAGCAGTCAAAATTCGTACGAGCAGTACTTC
CASSQNSYEQYF
>-|TRBJ1-3|TRBV28|once
TGTGCCAGCAGTTTGAAGAGCTCTGGAAACACCATATATTTT
CASSLKSSGNTIYF
>TRBD2|TRBJ2-5|TRBV5-1|-
TGCGCCAGCAGCTTGCGACTAGCGGAAATCCAAGAGACCCAGTACTTC
CASSLRLAEIQETQYF
>-|TRBJ1-6|TRBV30|-
TGTGCCTGGAGTGGAGACACCGACAATTCACCCCTCCACTTT
CAWSGDTDNSPLHF
>-|TRBJ1-5|TRBV30|-
TGTGCCTGGAGTGCAGGTGAGGGCAATCAGCCCCAGCATTTT
CAWSAGEGNQPQHF
>-|TRBJ1-5|TRBV7-9|-
TGTGCCAGCAGCTTAGGAGGGGTTAGAGCGATCCAGCCCCAGCATTTT
CASSLGGVRAIQPQHF
>TRBD1|TRBJ2-2|TRBV28|-
TGTGCCAGCAGAGGGTGGACAGGGACGAACACCGGGGAGCTGTTTTTT
CASRGWTGTNTGELFF
>-|TRBJ1-3|TRBV6-5|-
TGTGCCAGCAAGATGACAGGCAACTCTGGAAACACCATATATTTT
CASKMTGNSGNTIYF
>-|TRBJ2-1|TRBV5-6|-
TGTGCCAGCAGCTTTGTCAGTGAGCAGTTCTTC
CASSFVSEQFF
>TRBD1|TRBJ2-5|TRBV7-9|few
TGTGCCAGCAGCTTACGGAGACAGGGTGAGACCCAGTACTTC
CASSLRRQGETQYF
>-|TRBJ1-5|TRBV6-6|-
TGTGCCAGCAGTTTACTCGGTAACAATCAGCCCCAGCATTTT
CASSLLGNNQPQHF
>-|TRBJ1-4|TRBV19|-
TGTGCCAGTAGTATGGTTAACAGGGATAAACTGTTTTTT
CASSMVNRDKLFF
>-|TRBJ2-2|TRBV11-3|-
TGTGCCAGCAGCTTAGTAAAGGGATTGGGCACCGGGGAGCTGTTTTTT
CASSLVKGLGTGELFF
>TRBD1|TRBJ1-2|TRBV7-9|-
TGTGCCAGCAGCCTCGAAGGGGGCCCAGATGGCTACACCTTC
CASSLEGGPDGYTF
>-|TRBJ1-5|TRBV7-5|-
TGTGCCAGACGACTAAGCAATCAGCCCCAGCATTTT
CARRLSNQPQHF
>-|TRBJ2-7|TRBV19|-
TGTGCCAGTAGTTCCAACCGGGACACCGAGCAGTACTTC
CASSSNRDTEQYF